These 13 T cell receptor beta chains were all obtained from the same sample, sequenced in a study of beta chain features in type 1 diabetes. These receptors' targets are unknown. Findings of the study overall: The study found moderately but significantly shorter TCRB CDR3s in all four CD4+ subsets of Type 1 diabetes patients.

Of the isolated RNA, all was reverse transcribed, and so the sequenced material was expressed TCRB transcripts. TCRdb's table, derived via immunoSEQ multiplex PCR, lists solely in-frame clones and lacks some. The sample yields 250,000 to 300,000 clones, around 24% seen once. Sequencing was done on a sample of naive CD4+ T cells from blood. These receptors came from a woman aged 30 to 39 with type 1 diabetes.

The gene calls are TRBV19 and TRBJ1-2; the D is unclear. V lost 6 bases to trimming and J lost 1 base, with 9 bases between them. The CDR3 is made up of 13 amino acids. Germline loops: CDR1 LNHDA, CDR2 SQIVND (reference sequence). The CDR3 bases are TGTGCCAGTAGAGTTGGCAGTAACTATGGCTACACCTTC. This codes for CASRVGSNYGYTF. The variable domain in full, with the rest retrieved from reference TRBV19 and TRBJ1-2, is DGGITQSPKYLFRKEGQNVTLSCEQNLNHDAMYWYRQDPGQGLRLIYYSQIVNDFQKGDIAEGYSVSREKKESFPLTVTSAQKNPTAFYLCASRVGSNYGYTFGSGTRLTVV.

In its sample, this clone was seen a few times. This sequence joins TRBV7-2 and TRBJ2-7; D might be TRBD1 (5 bases). The CDR3 is made up of 15 amino acids. V lost 5 bases to trimming and J lost 2 bases, with 16 bases between them. Looked up from germline, CDR1 is SGHTA and CDR2 is FQGNSA. Here the CDR3 reads CASSRDRKGPYEQYF. CDR3 bases: TGTGCCAGCAGCCGAGACCGCAAGGGGCCCTACGAGCAGTACTTC.

The chain couples TRBV5-1 to TRBJ2-4; D might be TRBD1 (7 bases). V was pared by 3 bases and J by 8 bases, with 12 bases between. This CDR3 contains 13 residues. Germline V CDR1 and CDR2: SGHRS, YFSETQ. CDR3 in DNA: TGCGCCAGCAGCTCGGACAGGAGGGACATTCAGTACTTC. Amino acids: CASSSDRRDIQYF.

This clone was counted a few times. The CDR3 DNA follows: TGTGCCAGCAGCCGGGGACAGCGTCAAGAGACCCAGTACTTC. Its protein is CASSRGQRQETQYF. The chain employs TRBV7-2 and TRBJ2-5; the match to TRBD1 covers 7 bases. CDR1 and CDR2 (germline): SGHTA, FQGNSA. The J segment lost 2 bases and the V segment lost 5 bases, leaving 5 bases of the junction unmatched. This CDR3 contains 14 residues. The whole variable domain, remainder taken from reference TRBV7-2 and TRBJ2-5, is GAGVSQSPSNKVTEKGKDVELRCDPISGHTALYWYRQSLGQGLEFLIYFQGNSAPDKSGLPSDRFSAERTGGSVSTLTIQRTQQEDSAVYLCASSRGQRQETQYFGPGTRLLVL.

This clone was seen only a few times. CDR3 nucleotides: TGTGCCAGCAGCCGAGCGGAGACCACAGATACGCAGTATTTT. Amino acids: CASSRAETTDTQYF. V gene TRBV7-8 combines with J gene TRBJ2-3; TRBD2 is a possible D gene (5 bases). CDR3 length equals 14 residues. Trimming cost V 5 bases and J 2 bases, with 11 bases left between them. The germline gives CDR1 SGHVS, CDR2 FQNEAQ.

The table lists this clone with a few counts. The chain uses TRBV7-9 and TRBJ2-5; 11 bases are shared with TRBD2. J lost 4 bases, V lost 3 bases, and 4 bases had no gene match. CDR3 length: 15 amino acids. Looked up from germline, CDR1 is SEHNR and CDR2 is FQNEAQ (reference sequence). CDR3 protein: CASSLLAGGIETQYF. The DNA of the CDR3 is TGTGCCAGCAGCTTGCTAGCGGGAGGCATAGAGACCCAGTACTTC.

The V and J genes are TRBV18 and TRBJ2-7; 7 nucleotides agree with TRBD1. This CDR3 is 14 amino acids long. Trimming cost V 4 bases and J 4 bases; bases outside gene matches: 7. From germline, CDR1 is KGHSH and CDR2 LQKENI. The CDR3 sequence: CASSRTGTDYEQYF. The CDR3 DNA is TGTGCCAGCTCACGGACGGGGACAGATTACGAGCAGTACTTC.

This chain links TRBV23-1 with TRBJ1-2; 9 bases map to TRBD1. TRBV23-1 is an open reading frame whose function is uncertain. The CDR3 loop spans 17 amino acids. The V segment lost 4 bases and the J segment 0 bases; nucleotides outside the gene matches: 9. CDR3: CASSRGQGGFSNYGYTF. CDR3 bases: TGCGCCAGCAGTCGGGGACAGGGAGGATTTTCTAACTATGGCTACACCTTC.

This clone was observed a few times. The chain employs TRBV7-2 and TRBJ1-4, with 7 bases aligning to TRBD1. Per germline, CDR1 SGHTA and CDR2 FQGNSA. CDR3 length: 13 residues. With V trimmed by 9 bases and J by 3 bases, 4 bases remained unmatched. The CDR3 reads CASQDRSNEKLFF. In DNA, the CDR3 is TGTGCCAGTCAGGACAGGTCTAATGAAAAACTGTTTTTT.

This sequence joins TRBV4-2 and TRBJ1-5; 12 bases are shared with TRBD1. The CDR3 covers 19 residues. J gave up 3 bases and V 1 base, and 10 bases lay outside the gene matches. CDR1 LGHNA and CDR2 YNFKEQ come from the germline V gene. In DNA, the CDR3 is TGTGCCAGCAGCCAAGCCGGGACAGGGGGCTTGACTATCAATCAGCCCCAGCATTTT. It specifies CASSQAGTGGLTINQPQHF.

V and J are TRBV5-4 and TRBJ2-7, with D tentatively TRBD1 (6 bases). Germline lookup yields CDR1 SGHNT and CDR2 YYREEE (reference sequence). The germline V and J ends were trimmed by 4 bases and 2 bases, with 7 bases remaining between them. The CDR3 loop spans 12 amino acids. CDR3 nucleotide sequence: TGTGCCAGCAGCCGGGACACCTACGAGCAGTACTTC. This encodes CASSRDTYEQYF.

The J gene is TRBJ2-5, the V gene TRBV2, with 8 bases aligning to TRBD1. After removal of 6 bases from V and 5 bases from J, the junction contained 11 bases not matched to a gene. Germline V gene lookup returns CDR1 SNHLY and CDR2 FYNNEI. This CDR3 region has 15 residues. The CDR3 sequence is CASSPETGETETQYF. In nucleotides, the CDR3 is TGTGCCAGCAGCCCCGAGACAGGGGAGACTGAGACCCAGTACTTC.

This clone was observed a few times. The V call is TRBV6-5, the J call TRBJ2-5; D gene unclear. The CDR3 is 13 residues long. Germline CDR1 reads MNHEY; CDR2 reads SVGAGI. Trimming removed 5 bases at V and 9 bases at J, with 16 bases between. The CDR3 bases are TGTGCCAGCAGTGAAGCCAGGAATCAGGCCCAGTACTTC. Its protein product is CASSEARNQAQYF.